This TCR beta chain was obtained from a study of blood T cell repertoires in COVID-19. Study-level background: Both acute and convalescent COVID-19 samples were obtained from the United States, Italy and Spain.

This clone appeared a single time. Germline values: CDR1 MNHEY, CDR2 SMNVEV (reference sequence). The CDR3 sequence is 14 residues long. Germline trimming cut 9 bases from V and 5 bases from J; bases unmatched to any gene: 9. TCRdb's copy holds only in-frame clones and misses some; the assay was immunoSEQ multiplex PCR. The sample has 25,000 to 35,000 clones; around nine tenths are singletons. The source material was peripheral blood. This TCR derives from a human donor in a cohort sampled during active COVID-19. This rearrangement joins TRBV27 to TRBJ2-7; 11 nucleotides align to TRBD2. The CDR3 DNA reads as TGTGCCAGTAATCCTAGCGGGAGGATCGACGAGCAGTACTTC. It translates to CASNPSGRIDEQYF.